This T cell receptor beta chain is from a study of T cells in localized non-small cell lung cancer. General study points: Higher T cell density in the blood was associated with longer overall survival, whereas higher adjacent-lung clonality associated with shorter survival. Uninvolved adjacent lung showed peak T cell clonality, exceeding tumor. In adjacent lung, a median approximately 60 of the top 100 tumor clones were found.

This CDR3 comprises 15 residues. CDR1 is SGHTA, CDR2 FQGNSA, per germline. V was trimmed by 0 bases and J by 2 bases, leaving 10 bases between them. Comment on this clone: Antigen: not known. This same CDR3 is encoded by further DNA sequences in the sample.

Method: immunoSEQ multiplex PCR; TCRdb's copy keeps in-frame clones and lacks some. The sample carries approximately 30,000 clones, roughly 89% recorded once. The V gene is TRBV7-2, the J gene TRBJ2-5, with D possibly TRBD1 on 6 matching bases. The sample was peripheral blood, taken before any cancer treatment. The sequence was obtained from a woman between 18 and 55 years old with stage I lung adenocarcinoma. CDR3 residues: CASSLAGQGQETQYF. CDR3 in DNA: TGTGCCAGCAGCTTAGCGGGGCAGGGGCAAGAGACCCAGTACTTC. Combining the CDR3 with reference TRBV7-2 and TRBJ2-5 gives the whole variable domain GAGVSQSPSNKVTEKGKDVELRCDPISGHTALYWYRQSLGQGLEFLIYFQGNSAPDKSGLPSDRFSAERTGGSVSTLTIQRTQQEDSAVYLCASSLAGQGQETQYFGPGTRLLVL.